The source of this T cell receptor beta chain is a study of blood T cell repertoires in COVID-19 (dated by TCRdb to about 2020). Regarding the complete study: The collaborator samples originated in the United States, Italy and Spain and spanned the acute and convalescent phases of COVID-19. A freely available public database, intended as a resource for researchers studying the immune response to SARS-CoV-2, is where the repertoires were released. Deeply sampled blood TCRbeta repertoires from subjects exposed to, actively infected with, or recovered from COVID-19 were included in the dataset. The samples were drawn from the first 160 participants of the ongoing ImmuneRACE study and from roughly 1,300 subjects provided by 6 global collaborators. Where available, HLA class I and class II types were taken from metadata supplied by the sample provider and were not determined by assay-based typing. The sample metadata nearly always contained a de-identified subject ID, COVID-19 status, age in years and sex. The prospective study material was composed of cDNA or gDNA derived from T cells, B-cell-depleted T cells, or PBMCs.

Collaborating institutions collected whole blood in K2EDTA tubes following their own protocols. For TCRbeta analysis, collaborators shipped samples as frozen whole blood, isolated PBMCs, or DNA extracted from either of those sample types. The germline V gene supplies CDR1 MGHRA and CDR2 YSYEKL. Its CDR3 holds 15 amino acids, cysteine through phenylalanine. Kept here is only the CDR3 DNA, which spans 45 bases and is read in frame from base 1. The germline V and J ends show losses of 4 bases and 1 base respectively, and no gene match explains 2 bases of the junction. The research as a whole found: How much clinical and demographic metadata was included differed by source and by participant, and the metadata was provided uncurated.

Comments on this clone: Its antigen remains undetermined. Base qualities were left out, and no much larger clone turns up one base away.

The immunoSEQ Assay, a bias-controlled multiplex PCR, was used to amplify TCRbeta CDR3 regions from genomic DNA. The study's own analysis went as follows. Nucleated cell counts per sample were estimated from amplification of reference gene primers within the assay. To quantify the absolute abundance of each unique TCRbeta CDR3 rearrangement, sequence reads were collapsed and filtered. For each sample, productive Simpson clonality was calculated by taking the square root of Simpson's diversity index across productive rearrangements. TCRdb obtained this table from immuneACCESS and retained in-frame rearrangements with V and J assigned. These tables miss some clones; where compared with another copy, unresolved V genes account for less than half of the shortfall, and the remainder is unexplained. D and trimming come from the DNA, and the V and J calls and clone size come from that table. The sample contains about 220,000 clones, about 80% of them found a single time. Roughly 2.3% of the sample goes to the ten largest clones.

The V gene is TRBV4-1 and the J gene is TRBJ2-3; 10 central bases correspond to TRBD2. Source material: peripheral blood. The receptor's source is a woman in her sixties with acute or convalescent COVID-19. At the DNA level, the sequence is TGCGCCAGCAGCCGAGGACTAGCGGGCACAGATACGCAGTATTTT. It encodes CASSRGLAGTDTQYF.